The sequence of this T cell receptor beta chain was determined in a study of control samples from healthy donors and cancer patients. Looked up from germline, CDR1 is KGHDR and CDR2 is SFDVKD. The CDR3 spans 14 residues. V lost 5 bases to trimming and J lost 1 base, with 7 bases between them. This clone was found a few times. Assay used: immunoSEQ multiplex PCR; TCRdb lists only in-frame clones, some missing. The sample records about 98,000 clones, around three quarters being singletons. The clonotype originates from a woman aged 25 to 45 in good health. The genes are TRBV24-1 and TRBJ2-2; D call uncertain. The specimen was blood. CDR3 residues: CATSAPLNTGELFF. CDR3 nucleotide sequence: TGTGCCACCAGTGCCCCACTGAACACCGGGGAGCTGTTTTTT.